This TCR beta chain was observed in a study of siplizumab effects on memory and regulatory T cells. Repertoires were generated with immunoSEQ multiplex PCR, while TCRdb's copy carries only in-frame clones and drops some. The sample contains about 100,000 clones, about 91% of which appear only once. Input material: CD4+ T cells sorted from blood. The origin of this receptor is a human donor in good health.

The CDR3 sequence is CASSTGLARSQETQYF. CDR3 DNA: TGTGCCAGCAGCACGGGACTAGCGAGGTCCCAAGAGACCCAGTACTTC. The rearrangement uses TRBV7-2 and TRBJ2-5; 10 bases agree with TRBD2. The germline gives CDR1 SGHTA, CDR2 FQGNSA. J gave up 1 base and V 5 bases, and 7 bases lay outside the gene matches. The CDR3 length is 16 residues.